This T cell receptor (beta chain) was captured in a study of blood T cell repertoires in COVID-19. TCRdb's table, derived via immunoSEQ multiplex PCR, lists solely in-frame clones and lacks some. The table lists 120,000 to 150,000 clones, approximately 78% of them singletons, with roughly 3.9% in the top ten. The TCR comes from a woman aged 80 or over with acute or convalescent COVID-19. Sequenced input: peripheral blood.

CDR3 sequence: CAWKRTGAGYTEAFF. The DNA of the CDR3 is TGTGCCTGGAAAAGGACAGGGGCCGGATACACTGAAGCTTTCTTT. V gene TRBV30 combines with J gene TRBJ1-1; 9 bases align to TRBD1. CDR1 and CDR2 (germline): GTSNPN, SVGIG (reference sequence). The CDR3 is 15 residues long. Trimming removed 4 bases from V and 3 bases from J; junction bases left unmatched: 9. The full variable domain, its missing parts supplied by reference TRBV30 and TRBJ1-1, is SQTIHQWPATLVQPVGSPLSLECTVEGTSNPNLYWYRQAAGRGLQLLFYSVGIGQISSEVPQNLSASRPQDRQFILSSKKLLLSDSGFYLCAWKRTGAGYTEAFFGQGTRLTVV.